This T cell receptor (beta chain) was sequenced for a study of blood T cell repertoires in COVID-19. Study-wide background: Researchers got acute and convalescent COVID-19 samples from the United States, Italy and Spain. The cDNA or gDNA used as material had been derived from T cells, B-cell-depleted T cells, or PBMCs.

Authors' data handling: Nucleated cell number was recorded as an estimate derived from reference gene primer amplification. Produced via immunoSEQ multiplex PCR; TCRdb's table is partial and in-frame only. From that table come the V and J calls and clone size; the DNA was used to work out D and trimming. The profile shows over 150,000 clones, about 88% of them singletons. The CDR3 extends over 16 amino acids. V lost 2 bases to trimming and J lost 1 base; unmatched junction nucleotides: 4. Germline CDR1 MDHEN, CDR2 SYDVKM. Patients in Seattle were enrolled during active infection, then followed longitudinally.

Sequenced: peripheral blood. The chain combines TRBV28 with TRBJ2-2, with 7 bases lining up with TRBD2. The receptor comes from a woman between 55 and 75 years old with COVID-19, enrolled during active disease. For the CDR3, the DNA is TGTGCCAGCAGTTTAGCCCCGGGGGGGAACACCGGGGAGCTGTTTTTT. This encodes CASSLAPGGNTGELFF.